This record concerns one TCR beta chain sequence. This CDR3 has 15 amino acids. CDR1 and CDR2 (germline): KGHDR, SFDVKD. V lost 3 bases and J lost 7, with 17 bases in between. The sample belongs to a study of spatial heterogeneity in lung cancer. Time point indicated: sample taken at primary tumor resection. Sequencing of whole RNA from tumor, nontumor lung or frozen PBMC involved no sorting. One entry per CDR3 protein, called by TCRdb with MiXCR from the 5' RACE reads. The table records about 86,000 distinct CDR3 sequences, roughly 12% of them present only once. The TCR sequence derives from a male donor with early-stage non-small cell lung cancer. The chain couples TRBV24-1 to TRBJ2-5; no reliable D call. This material consisted of PBMCs, taken at surgery. In nucleotides, the CDR3 is TGTGCCACCAGTGATAACAGACCCCCAGGTCTGACCCAGTACTTC. Its translation is CATSDNRPPGLTQYF.